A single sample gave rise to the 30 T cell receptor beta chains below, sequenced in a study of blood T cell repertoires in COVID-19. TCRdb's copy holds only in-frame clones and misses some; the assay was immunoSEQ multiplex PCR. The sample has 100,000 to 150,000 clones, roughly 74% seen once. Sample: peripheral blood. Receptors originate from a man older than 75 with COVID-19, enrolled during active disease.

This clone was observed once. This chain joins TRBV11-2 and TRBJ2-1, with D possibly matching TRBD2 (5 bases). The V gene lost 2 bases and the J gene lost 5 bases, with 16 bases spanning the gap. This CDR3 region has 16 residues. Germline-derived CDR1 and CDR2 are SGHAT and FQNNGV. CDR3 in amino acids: CASSLISGGLHNEQFF. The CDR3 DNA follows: TGTGCCAGCAGCTTAATTTCTGGAGGTCTCCACAATGAGCAGTTCTTC. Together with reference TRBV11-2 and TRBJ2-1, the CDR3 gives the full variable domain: EAGVAQSPRYKIIEKRQSVAFWCNPISGHATLYWYQQILGQGPKLLIQFQNNGVVDDSQLPKDRFSAERLKGVDSTLKIQPAKLEDSAVYLCASSLISGGLHNEQFFGPGTRLTVL.

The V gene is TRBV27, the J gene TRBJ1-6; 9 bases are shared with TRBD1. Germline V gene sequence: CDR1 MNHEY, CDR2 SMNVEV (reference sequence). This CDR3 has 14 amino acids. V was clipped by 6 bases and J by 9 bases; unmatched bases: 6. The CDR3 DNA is TGTGCCAGCAGGACTGGACAGGGGCGTTCACCCCTCCACTTT. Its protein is CASRTGQGRSPLHF.

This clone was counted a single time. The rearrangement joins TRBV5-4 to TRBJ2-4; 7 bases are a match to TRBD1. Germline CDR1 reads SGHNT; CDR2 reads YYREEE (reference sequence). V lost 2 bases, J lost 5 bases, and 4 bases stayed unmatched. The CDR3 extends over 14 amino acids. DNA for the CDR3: TGTGCCAGCAGCTTTGGACAGGACCAAAACATTCAGTACTTC. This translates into CASSFGQDQNIQYF. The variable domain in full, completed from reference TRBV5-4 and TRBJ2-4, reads ETGVTQSPTHLIKTRGQQVTLRCSSQSGHNTVSWYQQALGQGPQFIFQYYREEENGRGNFPPRFSGLQFPNYSSELNVNALELDDSALYLCASSFGQDQNIQYFGAGTRLSVL.

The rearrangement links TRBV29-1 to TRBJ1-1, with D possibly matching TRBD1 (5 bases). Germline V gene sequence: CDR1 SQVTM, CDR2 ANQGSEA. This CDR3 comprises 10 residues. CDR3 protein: CSGGDTEAFF. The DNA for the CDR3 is TGCAGTGGGGGGGACACTGAAGCTTTCTTT.

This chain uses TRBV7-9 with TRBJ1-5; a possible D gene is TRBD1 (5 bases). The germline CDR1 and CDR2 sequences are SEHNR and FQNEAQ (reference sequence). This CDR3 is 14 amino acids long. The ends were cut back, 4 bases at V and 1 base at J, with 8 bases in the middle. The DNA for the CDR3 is TGTGCCAGCAGCTCGACAGTGAGCAATCAGCCCCAGCATTTT. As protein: CASSSTVSNQPQHF.

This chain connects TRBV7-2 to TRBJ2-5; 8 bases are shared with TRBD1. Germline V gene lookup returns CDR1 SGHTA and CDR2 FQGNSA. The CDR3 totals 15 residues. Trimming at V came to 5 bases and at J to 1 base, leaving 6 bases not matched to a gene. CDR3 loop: CASSTQGAFQETQYF. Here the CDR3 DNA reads TGTGCCAGCAGCACGCAGGGGGCCTTCCAAGAGACCCAGTACTTC.

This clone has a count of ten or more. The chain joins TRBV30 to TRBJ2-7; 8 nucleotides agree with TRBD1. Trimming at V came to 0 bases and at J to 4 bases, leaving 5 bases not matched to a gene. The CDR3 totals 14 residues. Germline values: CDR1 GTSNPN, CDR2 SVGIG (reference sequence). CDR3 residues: CAWSVGTGLYEQYF. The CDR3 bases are TGTGCCTGGAGTGTTGGGACAGGCTTATACGAGCAGTACTTC.

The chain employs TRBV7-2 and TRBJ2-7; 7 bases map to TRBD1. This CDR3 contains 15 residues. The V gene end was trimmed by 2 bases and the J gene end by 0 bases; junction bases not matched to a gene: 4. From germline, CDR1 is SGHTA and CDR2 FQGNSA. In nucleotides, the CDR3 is TGTGCCAGCAGCTTAAAGGACAGGTTCTCCTACGAGCAGTACTTC. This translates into CASSLKDRFSYEQYF.

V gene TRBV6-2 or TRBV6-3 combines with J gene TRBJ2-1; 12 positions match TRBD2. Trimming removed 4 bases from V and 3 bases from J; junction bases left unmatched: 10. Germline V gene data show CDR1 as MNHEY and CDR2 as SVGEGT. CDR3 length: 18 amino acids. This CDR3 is CASSSWTSGTVLYNEQFF. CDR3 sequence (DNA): TGTGCCAGCAGTTCTTGGACTAGCGGGACCGTACTCTACAATGAGCAGTTCTTC.

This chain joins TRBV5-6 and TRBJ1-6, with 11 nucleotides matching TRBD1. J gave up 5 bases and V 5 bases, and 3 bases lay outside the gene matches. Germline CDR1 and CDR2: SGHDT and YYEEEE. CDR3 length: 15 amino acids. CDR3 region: CASSWDRGDNSPLHF. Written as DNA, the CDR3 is TGTGCCAGCAGTTGGGACAGGGGGGATAATTCACCCCTCCACTTT. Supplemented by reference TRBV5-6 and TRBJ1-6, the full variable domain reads DAGVTQSPTHLIKTRGQQVTLRCSPKSGHDTVSWYQQALGQGPQFIFQYYEEEERQRGNFPDRFSGHQFPNYSSELNVNALLLGDSALYLCASSWDRGDNSPLHFGNGTRLTVT.

CDR3 residues: CASSDGQGGRHEQYF. For the CDR3, the DNA is TGTGCCAGCAGTGACGGGCAAGGAGGAAGACACGAGCAGTACTTC. The V gene is TRBV2, the J gene TRBJ2-7; D possibly corresponds to TRBD2 (5 bases). Germline lookup yields CDR1 SNHLY and CDR2 FYNNEI. Trimming cost V 3 bases and J 5 bases, with 17 bases left between them. CDR3 size: 15 residues.

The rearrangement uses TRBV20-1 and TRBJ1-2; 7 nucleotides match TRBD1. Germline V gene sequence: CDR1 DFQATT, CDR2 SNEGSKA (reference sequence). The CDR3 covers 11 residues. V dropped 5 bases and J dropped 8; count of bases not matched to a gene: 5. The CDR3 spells CSAPKDRGYTF. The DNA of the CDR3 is TGCAGTGCTCCGAAGGACAGGGGCTACACCTTC.

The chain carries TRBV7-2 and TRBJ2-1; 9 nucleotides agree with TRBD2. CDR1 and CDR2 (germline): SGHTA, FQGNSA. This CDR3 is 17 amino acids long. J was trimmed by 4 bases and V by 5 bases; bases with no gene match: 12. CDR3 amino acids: CASSLSSPGLAYNEQFF. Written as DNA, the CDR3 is TGTGCCAGCAGCCTATCCAGCCCGGGACTAGCTTACAATGAGCAGTTCTTC.

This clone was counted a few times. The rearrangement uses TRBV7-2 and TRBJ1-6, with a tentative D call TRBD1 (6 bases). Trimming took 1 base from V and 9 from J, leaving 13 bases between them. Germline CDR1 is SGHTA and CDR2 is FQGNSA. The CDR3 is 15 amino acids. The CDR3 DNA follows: TGTGCCAGCAGCTTAGTGGCAGGGGTGGGTTCACCCCTCCACTTT. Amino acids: CASSLVAGVGSPLHF. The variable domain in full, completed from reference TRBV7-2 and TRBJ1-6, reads GAGVSQSPSNKVTEKGKDVELRCDPISGHTALYWYRQSLGQGLEFLIYFQGNSAPDKSGLPSDRFSAERTGGSVSTLTIQRTQQEDSAVYLCASSLVAGVGSPLHFGNGTRLTVT.

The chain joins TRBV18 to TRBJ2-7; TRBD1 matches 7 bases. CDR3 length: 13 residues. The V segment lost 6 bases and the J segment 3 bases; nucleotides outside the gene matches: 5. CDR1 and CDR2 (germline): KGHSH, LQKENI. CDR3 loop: CASSSGQLYEQYF. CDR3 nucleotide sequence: TGTGCCAGCTCCTCGGGACAGCTCTACGAGCAGTACTTC.

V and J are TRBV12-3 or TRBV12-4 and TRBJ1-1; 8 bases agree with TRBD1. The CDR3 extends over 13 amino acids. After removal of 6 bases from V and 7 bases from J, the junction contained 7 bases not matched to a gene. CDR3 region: CASREQGGGEAFF. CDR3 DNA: TGTGCCAGCAGGGAACAGGGGGGCGGTGAAGCTTTCTTT.

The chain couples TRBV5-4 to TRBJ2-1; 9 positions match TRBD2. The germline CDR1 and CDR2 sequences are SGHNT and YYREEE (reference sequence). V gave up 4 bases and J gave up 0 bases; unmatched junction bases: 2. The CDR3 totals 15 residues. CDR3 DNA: TGTGCCAGCAGCCTTAGCGGGAGCTCCTACAATGAGCAGTTCTTC. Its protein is CASSLSGSSYNEQFF. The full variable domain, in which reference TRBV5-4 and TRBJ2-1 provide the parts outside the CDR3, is ETGVTQSPTHLIKTRGQQVTLRCSSQSGHNTVSWYQQALGQGPQFIFQYYREEENGRGNFPPRFSGLQFPNYSSELNVNALELDDSALYLCASSLSGSSYNEQFFGPGTRLTVL.

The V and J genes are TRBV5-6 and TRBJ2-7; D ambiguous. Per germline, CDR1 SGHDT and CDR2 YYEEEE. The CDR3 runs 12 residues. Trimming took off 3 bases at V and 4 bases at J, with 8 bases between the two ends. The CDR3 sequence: CASSSLGYEQYF. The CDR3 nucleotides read TGTGCCAGCAGCTCCCTCGGTTACGAGCAGTACTTC.

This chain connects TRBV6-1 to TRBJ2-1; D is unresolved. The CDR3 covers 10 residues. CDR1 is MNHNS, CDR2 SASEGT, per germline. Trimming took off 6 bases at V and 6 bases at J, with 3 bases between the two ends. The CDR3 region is CASSFNEQFF. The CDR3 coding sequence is TGTGCCAGCAGCTTCAATGAGCAGTTCTTC.

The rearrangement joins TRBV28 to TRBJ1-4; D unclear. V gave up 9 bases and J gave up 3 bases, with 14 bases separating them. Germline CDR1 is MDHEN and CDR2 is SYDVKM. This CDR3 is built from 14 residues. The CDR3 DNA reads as TGTGCCAGTTACCCAACCGCGTCTAATGAAAAACTGTTTTTT. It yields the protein CASYPTASNEKLFF. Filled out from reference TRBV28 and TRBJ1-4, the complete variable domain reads DVKVTQSSRYLVKRTGEKVFLECVQDMDHENMFWYRQDPGLGLRLIYFSYDVKMKEKGDIPEGYSVSREKKERFSLILESASTNQTSMYLCASYPTASNEKLFFGSGTQLSVL.

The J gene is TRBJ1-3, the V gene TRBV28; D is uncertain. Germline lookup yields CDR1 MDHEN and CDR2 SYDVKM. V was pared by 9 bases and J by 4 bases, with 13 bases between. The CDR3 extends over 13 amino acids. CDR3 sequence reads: CASTSSWGNTIYF. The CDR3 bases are TGTGCCAGTACATCATCGTGGGGAAACACCATATATTTT.

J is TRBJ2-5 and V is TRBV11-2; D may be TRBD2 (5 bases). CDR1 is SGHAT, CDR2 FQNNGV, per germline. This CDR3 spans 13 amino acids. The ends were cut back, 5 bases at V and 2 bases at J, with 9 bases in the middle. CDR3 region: CASSPAGQETQYF. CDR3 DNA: TGTGCCAGCAGCCCCGCGGGTCAAGAGACCCAGTACTTC.

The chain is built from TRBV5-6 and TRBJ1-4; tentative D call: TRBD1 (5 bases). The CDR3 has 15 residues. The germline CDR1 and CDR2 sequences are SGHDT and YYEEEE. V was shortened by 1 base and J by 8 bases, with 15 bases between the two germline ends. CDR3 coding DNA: TGTGCCAGCAGCTTGTTGAAGGGGCCAACCGAAAAACTGTTTTTT. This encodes CASSLLKGPTEKLFF. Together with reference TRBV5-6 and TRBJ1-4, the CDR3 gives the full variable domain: DAGVTQSPTHLIKTRGQQVTLRCSPKSGHDTVSWYQQALGQGPQFIFQYYEEEERQRGNFPDRFSGHQFPNYSSELNVNALLLGDSALYLCASSLLKGPTEKLFFGSGTQLSVL.

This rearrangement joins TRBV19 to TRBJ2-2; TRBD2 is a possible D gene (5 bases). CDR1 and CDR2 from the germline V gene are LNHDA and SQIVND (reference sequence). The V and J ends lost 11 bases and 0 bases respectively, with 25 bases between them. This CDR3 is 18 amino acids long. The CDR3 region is CASPVPLASPANTGELFF. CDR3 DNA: TGTGCCTCCCCAGTCCCCCTAGCCTCCCCCGCGAACACCGGGGAGCTGTTTTTT.

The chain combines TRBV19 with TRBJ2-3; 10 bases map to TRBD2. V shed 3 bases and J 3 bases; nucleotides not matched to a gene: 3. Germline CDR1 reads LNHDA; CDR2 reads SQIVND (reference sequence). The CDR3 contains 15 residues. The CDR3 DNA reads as TGTGCCAGTAGTATTCTGGGACTAGCGACAGATACGCAGTATTTT. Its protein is CASSILGLATDTQYF.

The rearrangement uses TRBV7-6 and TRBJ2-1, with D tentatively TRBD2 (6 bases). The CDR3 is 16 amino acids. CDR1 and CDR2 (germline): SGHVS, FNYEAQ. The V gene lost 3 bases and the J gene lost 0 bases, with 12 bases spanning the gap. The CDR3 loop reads CASSFRATSSYNEQFF. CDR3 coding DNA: TGTGCCAGCAGCTTCCGGGCGACTAGCTCCTACAATGAGCAGTTCTTC.

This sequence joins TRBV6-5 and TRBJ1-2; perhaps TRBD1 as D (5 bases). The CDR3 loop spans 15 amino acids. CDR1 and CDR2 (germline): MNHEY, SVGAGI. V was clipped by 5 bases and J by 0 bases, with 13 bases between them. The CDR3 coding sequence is TGTGCCAGCAGTAACCAGGGATTTGCTAACTATGGCTACACCTTC. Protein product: CASSNQGFANYGYTF.

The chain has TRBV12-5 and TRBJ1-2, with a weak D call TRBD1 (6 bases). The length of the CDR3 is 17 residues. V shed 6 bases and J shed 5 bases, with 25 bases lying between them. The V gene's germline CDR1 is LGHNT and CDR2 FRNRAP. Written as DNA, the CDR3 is TGTGCTAGTGGCGTCGTTGGTTCGACAGGCCAAGGGTATGGCTACACCTTC. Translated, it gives CASGVVGSTGQGYGYTF.

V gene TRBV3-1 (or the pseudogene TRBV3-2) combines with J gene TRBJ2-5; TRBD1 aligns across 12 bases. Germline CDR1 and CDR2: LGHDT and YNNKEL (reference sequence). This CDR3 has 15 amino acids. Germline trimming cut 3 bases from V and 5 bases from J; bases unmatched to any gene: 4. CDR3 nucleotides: TGTGCCAGCAGCCATTGGGACAGGGGGCTCGAGACCCAGTACTTC. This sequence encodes CASSHWDRGLETQYF.

DNA of the CDR3: TGTGCCAGCAGCTTAGTCAGCGGGCAAGAGACCCAGTACTTC. Translation: CASSLVSGQETQYF. The genes are TRBV7-9 and TRBJ2-5, with D perhaps TRBD2 (6 bases). The CDR3 consists of 14 residues. The germline V gene encodes CDR1 SEHNR and CDR2 FQNEAQ (reference sequence). The V end was cut by 1 base, the J end by 2 bases, with 8 bases between.